Listed below are T cell receptor beta chains from one sample, sequenced in a study of blood T cell repertoires in COVID-19. Assay: immunoSEQ multiplex PCR; the TCRdb copy retains only in-frame clones and omits some. The repertoire holds under 250,000 clones, with approximately 85% as singletons. The sample comprised peripheral blood. The receptors shown here come from a man aged 45-60 years with COVID-19, enrolled during active disease. Both conserved end residues are part of each CDR3. The order of the fields is J gene, clone size, D gene, V gene, CDR3 protein, CDR3 DNA. A D gene is named only where the DNA matches it firmly. Clone size appears in some rows only: once, few, many, or a class for an expanded clone.

j_gene: TRBJ2-2
abundance: .
d_gene: .
v_gene: TRBV5-1
CDR3aa: CASSLRQDNTGELFF
CDR3nt: TGCGCCAGCAGCTTGCGACAGGATAACACCGGGGAGCTGTTTTTT

j_gene: TRBJ1-1
abundance: .
d_gene: .
v_gene: TRBV6-6
CDR3aa: CASSPQWNTEAFF
CDR3nt: TGTGCCAGCAGTCCCCAGTGGAACACTGAAGCTTTCTTT

j_gene: TRBJ2-7
abundance: .
d_gene: TRBD2
v_gene: TRBV9
CDR3aa: CASSVAPSGAGEQYF
CDR3nt: TGTGCCAGCAGCGTAGCTCCTAGCGGGGCGGGGGAGCAGTACTTC

j_gene: TRBJ2-5
abundance: once
d_gene: TRBD2
v_gene: TRBV19
CDR3aa: CASSPGTSVETQYF
CDR3nt: TGTGCCAGTAGTCCAGGGACTAGCGTCGAGACCCAGTACTTC

j_gene: TRBJ1-2
abundance: .
d_gene: TRBD1
v_gene: TRBV2
CDR3aa: CASMTRQGGLDYGYTF
CDR3nt: TGTGCCAGCATGACCCGACAGGGGGGTTTGGACTATGGCTACACCTTC

j_gene: TRBJ1-2
abundance: .
d_gene: .
v_gene: TRBV6-5
CDR3aa: CASRQGYGYTF
CDR3nt: TGTGCCAGCAGACAGGGCTATGGCTACACCTTC

j_gene: TRBJ1-2
abundance: .
d_gene: .
v_gene: TRBV27
CDR3aa: CASSLFPRSGVDYGYTF
CDR3nt: TGTGCCAGCAGTTTATTCCCCCGTTCGGGGGTAGACTATGGCTACACCTTC

j_gene: TRBJ1-2
abundance: .
d_gene: .
v_gene: TRBV6-2/TRBV6-3
CDR3aa: CASSWDKHNYGYTF
CDR3nt: TGTGCCAGCAGTTGGGACAAGCACAACTATGGCTACACCTTC

j_gene: TRBJ2-2
abundance: .
d_gene: .
v_gene: TRBV7-3
CDR3aa: CASSFGTGELFF
CDR3nt: TGTGCCAGCAGCTTCGGCACCGGGGAGCTGTTTTTT

j_gene: TRBJ1-1
abundance: .
d_gene: .
v_gene: TRBV28
CDR3aa: CASSLKNTEAFF
CDR3nt: TGTGCCAGCAGCCTAAAGAACACTGAAGCTTTCTTT

j_gene: TRBJ1-1
abundance: .
d_gene: TRBD1
v_gene: TRBV9
CDR3aa: CASSVGDRGPNTEAFF
CDR3nt: TGTGCCAGCAGCGTAGGGGACAGGGGTCCGAACACTGAAGCTTTCTTT

j_gene: TRBJ2-3
abundance: .
d_gene: .
v_gene: TRBV19
CDR3aa: CASSTTGRGITDTQYF
CDR3nt: TGTGCCAGTAGTACCACGGGGAGGGGGATCACAGATACGCAGTATTTT

j_gene: TRBJ1-3
abundance: .
d_gene: .
v_gene: TRBV13
CDR3aa: CASSLGPAGGTSGNTIYF
CDR3nt: TGTGCCAGCAGCTTGGGCCCCGCTGGGGGCACCTCTGGAAACACCATATATTTT

j_gene: TRBJ2-3
abundance: few
d_gene: .
v_gene: TRBV30
CDR3aa: CAWSGSRASGTDTQYF
CDR3nt: TGTGCCTGGAGTGGGTCTAGAGCCTCGGGCACAGATACGCAGTATTTT

j_gene: TRBJ1-4
abundance: .
d_gene: .
v_gene: TRBV18
CDR3aa: CASSEQEREKLFF
CDR3nt: TGTGCCAGCTCCGAGCAGGAACGTGAAAAACTGTTTTTT

j_gene: TRBJ1-5
abundance: once
d_gene: TRBD1
v_gene: TRBV6-5
CDR3aa: CASSSSRGLNQPQHF
CDR3nt: TGTGCCAGCAGTAGCAGCAGGGGGCTCAATCAGCCCCAGCATTTT

j_gene: TRBJ2-4
abundance: .
d_gene: TRBD1
v_gene: TRBV6-2/TRBV6-3
CDR3aa: CASSLDRSNIQYF
CDR3nt: TGTGCCAGCAGTTTGGACAGGTCGAACATTCAGTACTTC

j_gene: TRBJ2-5
abundance: .
d_gene: TRBD1
v_gene: TRBV5-1
CDR3aa: CASSLVSGGEETQYF
CDR3nt: TGCGCCAGCAGCTTGGTTTCAGGGGGCGAAGAGACCCAGTACTTC

j_gene: TRBJ2-4
abundance: few
d_gene: .
v_gene: TRBV5-5
CDR3aa: CASSWTPSGVQYF
CDR3nt: TGTGCCAGCAGCTGGACACCCTCAGGGGTTCAGTACTTC

j_gene: TRBJ1-3
abundance: .
d_gene: TRBD1
v_gene: TRBV27
CDR3aa: CASSNVGTGYAGNTIYF
CDR3nt: TGTGCCAGCAGTAACGTCGGGACAGGTTATGCTGGAAACACCATATATTTT

j_gene: TRBJ2-1
abundance: .
d_gene: .
v_gene: TRBV27
CDR3aa: CASSFGSYNEQFF
CDR3nt: TGTGCCAGCAGTTTTGGCAGTTACAATGAGCAGTTCTTC

j_gene: TRBJ2-7
abundance: .
d_gene: .
v_gene: TRBV5-6
CDR3aa: CASSLVVGAYEQYF
CDR3nt: TGTGCCAGCAGCTTGGTTGTAGGGGCCTACGAGCAGTACTTC

j_gene: TRBJ2-1
abundance: .
d_gene: .
v_gene: TRBV19
CDR3aa: CASSMGGNEQFF
CDR3nt: TGTGCCAGCTCTATGGGGGGCAATGAGCAGTTCTTC

j_gene: TRBJ2-3
abundance: .
d_gene: TRBD2
v_gene: TRBV2
CDR3aa: CASSQGLAGATDTQYF
CDR3nt: TGTGCCAGCAGTCAGGGGCTAGCGGGGGCCACAGATACGCAGTATTTT

j_gene: TRBJ2-3
abundance: .
d_gene: TRBD2
v_gene: TRBV6-1
CDR3aa: CASSEDRSGVGTDTQYF
CDR3nt: TGTGCCAGCAGTGAAGATCGTAGCGGGGTGGGCACAGATACGCAGTATTTT

j_gene: TRBJ1-4
abundance: .
d_gene: .
v_gene: TRBV9
CDR3aa: CASSVESSRGGHEKLFF
CDR3nt: TGTGCCAGCAGCGTAGAATCCTCCAGGGGTGGTCATGAAAAACTGTTTTTT

j_gene: TRBJ2-2
abundance: .
d_gene: TRBD1
v_gene: TRBV18
CDR3aa: CASSPPRGRGRTGELFF
CDR3nt: TGTGCCAGCTCACCACCCCGGGGCAGGGGGCGAACCGGGGAGCTGTTTTTT

j_gene: TRBJ2-3
abundance: .
d_gene: TRBD1
v_gene: TRBV5-1
CDR3aa: CASSLEDRETDTQYF
CDR3nt: TGCGCCAGCAGCTTGGAGGACAGGGAAACAGATACGCAGTATTTT